The clone carrying this T cell receptor beta chain was found many times. This record comes from a study of technical replicates of blood from a handful of donors. TCRdb keeps only in-frame clones here, not all; method: immunoSEQ multiplex PCR. The table has 50,000 to 55,000 clones, about 86% seen once; the top ten hold 5.6%. CDR1 is GTSNPN and CDR2 is SVGIG in the germline V gene (reference sequence). V lost 3 bases and J lost 3; bases outside the gene matches: 2. The CDR3 loop spans 15 amino acids. The sample comprised PBMCs. The gene calls are TRBV30 and TRBJ2-2; 12 positions agree with TRBD1. This receptor was obtained from a human donor in good health. Some clones in this sample may be carry-over from other donors' samples. CDR3 residues: CAWRGQGADTGELFF. The CDR3 DNA reads TGTGCCTGGAGGGGACAGGGGGCAGACACCGGGGAGCTGTTTTTT. Full variable domain (missing parts from reference TRBV30 and TRBJ2-2): SQTIHQWPATLVQPVGSPLSLECTVEGTSNPNLYWYRQAAGRGLQLLFYSVGIGQISSEVPQNLSASRPQDRQFILSSKKLLLSDSGFYLCAWRGQGADTGELFFGEGSRLTVL.